In this sample, the clone carrying this T cell receptor beta chain turned up once. This record comes from a study of blood T cell repertoires in COVID-19. The V and J ends lost 5 bases and 3 bases respectively, with 13 bases between them. Germline V gene sequence: CDR1 MDHEN, CDR2 SYDVKM. The CDR3 loop spans 15 amino acids. Repertoires were generated with immunoSEQ multiplex PCR, while TCRdb's copy carries only in-frame clones and drops some. The sample holds 350,000 to 450,000 clones, 80% to 90% seen once. This chain joins TRBV28 and TRBJ1-4; D may be TRBD1 (5 bases). The receptor was derived from an older woman with COVID-19, enrolled during active disease. The sample consisted of peripheral blood. CDR3 sequence reads: CASSDEGAANEKLFF. The CDR3 nucleotides read TGTGCCAGCAGTGACGAAGGGGCAGCTAATGAAAAACTGTTTTTT.